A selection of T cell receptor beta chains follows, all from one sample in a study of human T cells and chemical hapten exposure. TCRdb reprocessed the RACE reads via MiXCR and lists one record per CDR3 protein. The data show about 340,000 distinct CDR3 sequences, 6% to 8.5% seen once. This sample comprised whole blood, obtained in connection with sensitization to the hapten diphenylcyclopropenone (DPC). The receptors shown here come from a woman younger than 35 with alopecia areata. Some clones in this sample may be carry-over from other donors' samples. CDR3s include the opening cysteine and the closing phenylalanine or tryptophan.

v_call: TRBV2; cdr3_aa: CASVGQPTDTQYF
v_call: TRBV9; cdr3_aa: CASSGPLAGATDTQYF
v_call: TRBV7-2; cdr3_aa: CASSSGRGAGTDTQYF
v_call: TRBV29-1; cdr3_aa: CSVPIGGLMNTEAFF
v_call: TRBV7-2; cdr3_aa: CASRLAGGMDIQYF
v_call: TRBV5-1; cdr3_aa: CASSSWTSGGYEQYF
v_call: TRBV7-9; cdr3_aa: CASSRQPGVNEKLFF
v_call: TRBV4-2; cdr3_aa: CASSQAGTLNSPLHF
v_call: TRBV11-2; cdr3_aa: CASSSRGVEEAETQYF
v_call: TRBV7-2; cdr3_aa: CASSLAAGDSGNTIYF
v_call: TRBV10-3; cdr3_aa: CAARIGAGGSGELFF
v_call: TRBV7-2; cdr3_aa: CATGSDPTHEQYF
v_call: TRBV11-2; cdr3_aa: CASSPLAGWITDTQYF
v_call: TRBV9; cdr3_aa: CASGGTSTDTQYF
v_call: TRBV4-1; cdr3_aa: CASSQEAYGYTF
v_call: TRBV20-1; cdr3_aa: CSAGTGTSGGAYEQYF
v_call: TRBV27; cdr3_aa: CASSSPRTSGGADTQYF
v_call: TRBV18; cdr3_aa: CASSLTGGPGNTIYF
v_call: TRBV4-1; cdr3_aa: CASSHPPEGSGPQHF
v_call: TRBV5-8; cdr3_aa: CASSLEVRGTGEQYF
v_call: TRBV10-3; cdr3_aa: CAISAPGDEQFF
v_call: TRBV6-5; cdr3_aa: CASRSLWGSLEKLFF
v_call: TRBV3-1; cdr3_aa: CASSHFRAYYTEAFF
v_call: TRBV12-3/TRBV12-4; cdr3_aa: CASSLRSGVNEKLFF
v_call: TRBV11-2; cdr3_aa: CASSLGPRTGGSETQYF
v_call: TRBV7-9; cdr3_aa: CASTLLGGNEQFF
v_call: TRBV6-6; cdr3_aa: CASSYSGRNSPIYEQYF
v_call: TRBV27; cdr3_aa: CASRDLSNYGYTF
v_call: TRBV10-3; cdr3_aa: CATSTGSPYEQYF
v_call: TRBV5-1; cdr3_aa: CASSLEGEHGYTF
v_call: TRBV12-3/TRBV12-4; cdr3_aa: CASSLGLRHGVKQETQYF
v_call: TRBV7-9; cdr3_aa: CASSRGGNEQFF
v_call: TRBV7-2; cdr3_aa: CASSPSASLQETQYF
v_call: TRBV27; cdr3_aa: CASSLSGGVGYGYTF
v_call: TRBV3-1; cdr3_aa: CASRLRGEAFF
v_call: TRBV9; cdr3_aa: CASSVLGRGFNEQYF
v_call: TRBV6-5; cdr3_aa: CASSYRGGGTDTQYF
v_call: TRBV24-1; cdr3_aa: CATSAPNRGTDTQYF
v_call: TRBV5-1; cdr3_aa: CASSFRGNNEKLFF
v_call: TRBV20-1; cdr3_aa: CSARDPRDRVNSPLHF
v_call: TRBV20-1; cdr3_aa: CSARAATGTSGPLRTDTQYF
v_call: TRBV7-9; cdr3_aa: CASSHQGEAFF
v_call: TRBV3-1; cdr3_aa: CASSPQGGRTDTQYF
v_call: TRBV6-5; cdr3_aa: CASSEQGDFQPQHF
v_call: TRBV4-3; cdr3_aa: CASSLNRGGYEQYF
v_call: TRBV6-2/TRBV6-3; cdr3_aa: CASSRADRGEQFF
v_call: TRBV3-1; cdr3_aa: CASSPGYTPYF
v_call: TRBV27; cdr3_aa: CASSLGSPENEQFF
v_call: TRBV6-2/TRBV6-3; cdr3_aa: CASSQPGTGNYGYTF
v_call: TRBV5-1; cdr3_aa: CASSFGQENSPLHF
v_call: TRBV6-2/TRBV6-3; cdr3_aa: CASSYSYRGARDEQFF
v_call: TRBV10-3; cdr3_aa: CAIGGTGSINYGYTF
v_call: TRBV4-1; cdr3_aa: CASSQAGGGGYGYTF
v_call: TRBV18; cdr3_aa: CASSPGMETEAFF
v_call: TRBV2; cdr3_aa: CASQFPGQGNEQFF
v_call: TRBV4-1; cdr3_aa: CASSQGDRINSNQPQHF
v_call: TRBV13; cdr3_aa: CASSLETGHTQYF
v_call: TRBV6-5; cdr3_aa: CASSYRGEAGRGYEQYF
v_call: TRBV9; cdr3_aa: CASSALPTGGGTDTQYF